This TCR beta chain came from a study of shared clonotypes between healthy human individuals. On the study more broadly: CD4 naive cells filled three plates per donor, CD4 memory three, CD8 naive two and CD8 memory one. Regarding the study as a whole: Richness estimates generally favored naive over memory subsets.

The method was immunoSEQ multiplex PCR; TCRdb's version includes in-frame clones alone and lacks a portion of them. The sample records 2.5 million or so clones, 90% to 95% being singletons. About this clone: Its antigen is not known. The same CDR3 also results from other DNA sequences found in this sample.

From germline, CDR1 is SGHRS and CDR2 YFSETQ. This CDR3 is built from 16 residues. After removal of 2 bases from V and 3 bases from J, the junction contained 5 bases not matched to a gene. The chain carries TRBV5-1 and TRBJ2-3, with 11 bases that match TRBD2. The sequencing sample was made of naive CD4+ T cells sorted from blood. Subset denoted: CD45RA+ positively selected. The source of this sequence is a man aged 18 to 30 in good health. The CDR3 DNA follows: TGCGCCAGCAGCTTAGGTAGCGGGGGGGCGACAGATACGCAGTATTTT. It translates to CASSLGSGGATDTQYF.